A selection of T cell receptor beta chains follows, all from one sample in a study of vaccination effects on CD4 cells after COVID-19. Assay used: immunoSEQ multiplex PCR; TCRdb lists only in-frame clones, some missing. In the table there are fewer than 40,000 clones, roughly 74% of which are singletons. Their recognized antigens are unknown. The sample in question was CD4+ T cells from PBMCs cultured without peptide, obtained after COVID-19 vaccination. The receptors originated from a human donor who received a COVID-19 vaccine. CDR3s include the opening cysteine and the closing phenylalanine or tryptophan. Fields, in order: D gene, V gene, J gene, clone size, CDR3 DNA, CDR3 protein. D genes are given only for firm matches. Clone size is given for some rows only: seen once, a few or many times, or a class if the clone is expanded.

d_gene: .; v_gene: TRBV19; j_gene: TRBJ2-7; abundance: few; CDR3nt: TGTGCCAGTAGCGGACCGTCCTACGAGCAGTACTTC; CDR3aa: CASSGPSYEQYF
d_gene: .; v_gene: TRBV7-2; j_gene: TRBJ2-4; abundance: .; CDR3nt: TGTGCCAGCAGCTTACGGCGGTCCAAAAACATTCAGTACTTC; CDR3aa: CASSLRRSKNIQYF
d_gene: .; v_gene: TRBV28; j_gene: TRBJ2-2; abundance: .; CDR3nt: TGTGCCAGCAGACGGGCCAGCGGGAACACCGGGGAGCTGTTTTTT; CDR3aa: CASRRASGNTGELFF
d_gene: .; v_gene: TRBV5-1; j_gene: TRBJ2-6; abundance: .; CDR3nt: TGCGCCAGCAGCTTGGCGGTGGCCAACGTCCTGACTTTC; CDR3aa: CASSLAVANVLTF
d_gene: .; v_gene: TRBV30; j_gene: TRBJ1-3; abundance: .; CDR3nt: TGTGCCTGGAGTAACTACATTACAGTGAGCTCTGGAAACACCATATATTTT; CDR3aa: CAWSNYITVSSGNTIYF
d_gene: .; v_gene: TRBV10-3; j_gene: TRBJ1-5; abundance: .; CDR3nt: TGTGCCATCTCCGACACGAATCAGCCCCAGCATTTT; CDR3aa: CAISDTNQPQHF
d_gene: .; v_gene: TRBV5-6; j_gene: TRBJ1-1; abundance: once; CDR3nt: TGTGCCAGCACCCCCCTGAGGGGGGTATTCGGCACTGAAGCTTTCTTT; CDR3aa: CASTPLRGVFGTEAFF
d_gene: .; v_gene: TRBV6-2/TRBV6-3; j_gene: TRBJ1-2; abundance: .; CDR3nt: TGTGCCAGCAGTAAGGGCTATGGCTACACCTTC; CDR3aa: CASSKGYGYTF
d_gene: TRBD1; v_gene: TRBV7-9; j_gene: TRBJ1-4; abundance: .; CDR3nt: TGTGCCAGCAGCTTTACAGGGGTTACTAATGAAAAACTGTTTTTT; CDR3aa: CASSFTGVTNEKLFF
d_gene: .; v_gene: TRBV7-9; j_gene: TRBJ1-6; abundance: .; CDR3nt: TGTGCCAGCAGCCCACCGGGTACACCTACACTATCACCCCTCCACTTT; CDR3aa: CASSPPGTPTLSPLHF
d_gene: TRBD2; v_gene: TRBV10-3; j_gene: TRBJ2-1; abundance: .; CDR3nt: TGTGCCATCAAAACTAGCGGGAGCAATGAGCAGTTCTTC; CDR3aa: CAIKTSGSNEQFF